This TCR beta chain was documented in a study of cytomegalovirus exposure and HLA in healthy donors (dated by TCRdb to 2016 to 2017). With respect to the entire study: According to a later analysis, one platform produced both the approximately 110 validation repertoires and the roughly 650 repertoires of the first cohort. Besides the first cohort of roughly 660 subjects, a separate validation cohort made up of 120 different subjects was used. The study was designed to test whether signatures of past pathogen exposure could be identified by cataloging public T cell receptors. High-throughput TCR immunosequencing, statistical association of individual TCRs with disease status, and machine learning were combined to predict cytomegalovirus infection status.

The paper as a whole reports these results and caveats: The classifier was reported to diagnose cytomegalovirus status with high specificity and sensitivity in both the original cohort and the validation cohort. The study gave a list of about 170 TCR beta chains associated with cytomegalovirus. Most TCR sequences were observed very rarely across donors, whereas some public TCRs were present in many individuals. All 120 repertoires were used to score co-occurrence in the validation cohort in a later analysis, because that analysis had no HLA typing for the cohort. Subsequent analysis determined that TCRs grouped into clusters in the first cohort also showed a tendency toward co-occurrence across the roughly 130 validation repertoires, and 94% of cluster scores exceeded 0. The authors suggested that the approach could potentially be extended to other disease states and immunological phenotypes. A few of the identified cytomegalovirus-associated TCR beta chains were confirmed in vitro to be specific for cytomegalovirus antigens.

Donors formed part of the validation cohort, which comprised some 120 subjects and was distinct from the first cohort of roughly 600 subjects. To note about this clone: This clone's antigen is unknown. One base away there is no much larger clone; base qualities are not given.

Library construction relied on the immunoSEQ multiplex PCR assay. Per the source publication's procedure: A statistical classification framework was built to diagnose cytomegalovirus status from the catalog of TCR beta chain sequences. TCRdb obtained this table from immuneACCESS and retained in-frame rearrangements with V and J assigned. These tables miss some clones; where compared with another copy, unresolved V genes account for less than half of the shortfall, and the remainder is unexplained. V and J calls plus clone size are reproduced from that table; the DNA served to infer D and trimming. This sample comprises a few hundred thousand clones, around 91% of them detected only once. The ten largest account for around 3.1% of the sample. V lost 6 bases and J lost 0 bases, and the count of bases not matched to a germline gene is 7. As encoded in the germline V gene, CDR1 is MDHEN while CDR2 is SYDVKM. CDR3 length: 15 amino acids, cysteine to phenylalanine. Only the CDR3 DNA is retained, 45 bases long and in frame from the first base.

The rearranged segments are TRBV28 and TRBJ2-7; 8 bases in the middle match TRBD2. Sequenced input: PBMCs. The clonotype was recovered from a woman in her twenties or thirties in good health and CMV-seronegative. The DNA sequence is TGTGCCAGCAGGGTAGCGGGGCCAAGCTCCTACGAGCAGTACTTC. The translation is CASRVAGPSSYEQYF.